This TCR beta chain was sequenced for a study of T cell changes during pregnancy in multiple sclerosis. Looked up from germline, CDR1 is MDHEN and CDR2 is SYDVKM. The CDR3 has 13 amino acids. J was trimmed by 6 bases and V by 10 bases; bases with no gene match: 11. Here immunoSEQ multiplex PCR was the method, and the copy in TCRdb shows in-frame clones only, minus some. The table has about 68,000 clones, just over 90% seen once. This clone has only one observation. The gene calls are TRBV28 and TRBJ2-5, with 7 bases identical to TRBD2. This sequence was found in a female donor in good health, enrolled as a control in a pregnancy study. The input for sequencing was peripheral blood, taken in the second trimester of pregnancy. CDR3 region: CAISPTSRKTQYF. DNA for the CDR3: TGTGCCATCTCCCCGACTAGCAGGAAGACCCAGTACTTC.